This is a list of T cell receptor beta chains from one sample in a study of control samples from healthy donors and cancer patients. Using immunoSEQ multiplex PCR, the repertoire was profiled, and TCRdb retains in-frame clones only, with some absent. The sample gives under 130,000 clones, 83% of which show up once; roughly an eighth is in the top ten. The sequencing input was blood. Receptor source: a woman between 50 and 59 years old in good health. CDR3s include the opening cysteine and the closing phenylalanine or tryptophan. A D gene is named only where the DNA matches it firmly. Clone size is stated in some rows and not others, as once, few, many or a class when expanded.

J gene	D gene	clone size	V gene	CDR3 protein	CDR3 DNA
TRBJ2-1	TRBD2	NA	TRBV28	CASRTLLISGGDNEQFF	TGTGCCAGCAGAACCCTGTTGATTAGCGGGGGAGACAATGAGCAGTTCTTC
TRBJ2-2	TRBD1	NA	TRBV5-5	CASSLLNRDRVTTGELFF	TGTGCCAGCAGCTTGTTAAACCGGGACAGGGTAACGACCGGGGAGCTGTTTTTT
TRBJ1-2	TRBD1	NA	TRBV7-2	CASTIGTGINYGYTF	TGTGCCAGCACTATCGGGACAGGGATTAACTATGGCTACACCTTC
TRBJ1-3	NA	NA	TRBV28	CASSLTGQGNTIYF	TGTGCCAGCAGTCTAACCGGACAGGGAAACACCATATATTTT
TRBJ1-4	NA	once	TRBV27	CASSLSPPIQGNEKLFF	TGTGCCAGCAGTTTATCGCCACCGATACAGGGAAACGAAAAACTGTTTTTT
TRBJ2-7	TRBD2	NA	TRBV6-1	CASSEDRIASGSYEQYF	TGTGCCAGCAGTGAAGATAGGATCGCTAGCGGGAGCTACGAGCAGTACTTC
TRBJ2-1	TRBD1	NA	TRBV3-1/TRBV3-2	CASSVLQGAIYEQFF	TGTGCCAGCAGCGTCTTACAGGGGGCTATATATGAGCAGTTCTTC
TRBJ1-6	NA	few	TRBV28	CASSSAEVGSPLHF	TGTGCCAGCAGTTCCGCTGAAGTTGGTTCACCCCTCCACTTT
TRBJ1-5	TRBD1	once	TRBV11-3	CASSLGQGEQPQHF	TGTGCCAGCAGCTTAGGACAGGGTGAACAGCCCCAGCATTTT
TRBJ1-2	NA	few	TRBV28	CASRSIRDTIGYGYTF	TGTGCCAGCAGATCAATCCGGGACACCATTGGCTATGGCTACACCTTC
TRBJ1-6	NA	NA	TRBV9	CASSVAVEGGDSPLHF	TGTGCCAGCAGCGTAGCTGTAGAGGGGGGGGATTCACCCCTCCACTTT
TRBJ2-3	NA	NA	TRBV5-1	CASSLQGFTDTQYF	TGCGCCAGCAGCTTGCAGGGTTTCACAGATACGCAGTATTTT
TRBJ2-3	NA	NA	TRBV9	CASSVGRWYF	TGTGCCAGCAGCGTAGGCCGCTGGTATTTT
TRBJ1-6	NA	NA	TRBV3-1/TRBV3-2	CASSLPGMNNSPLHF	TGTGCCAGCAGCCTGCCGGGAATGAATAATTCACCCCTCCACTTT
TRBJ2-1	TRBD1	NA	TRBV6-5	CALEGQLTREQFF	TGTGCCCTCGAGGGACAGCTAACACGTGAGCAGTTCTTC
TRBJ1-5	TRBD1	NA	TRBV6-6	CATRTGSVQPQHF	TGTGCCACCCGGACAGGGTCGGTTCAGCCCCAGCATTTT
TRBJ2-3	NA	NA	TRBV19	CASSIGVSTDTQYF	TGTGCCAGTAGTATCGGAGTCAGCACAGATACGCAGTATTTT
TRBJ2-1	NA	NA	TRBV5-1	CASSSTRGSYNEQFF	TGCGCCAGCAGCTCTACCAGAGGTTCCTACAATGAGCAGTTCTTC
TRBJ1-5	NA	few	TRBV4-1	CASSQDWRPGYAAQHF	TGCGCCAGCAGCCAAGATTGGCGTCCGGGCTACGCCGCCCAGCATTTT
TRBJ1-6	NA	NA	TRBV30	CAWREWSSYNSPLHF	TGTGCCTGGAGGGAGTGGAGCTCCTATAATTCACCCCTCCACTTT
TRBJ1-5	NA	NA	TRBV27	CASSPQRGVGNQPQHF	TGTGCCAGCAGTCCACAGCGCGGGGTCGGCAATCAGCCCCAGCATTTT
TRBJ1-2	TRBD1	NA	TRBV11-2	CASSLTRGQGGGYTF	TGTGCCAGCAGCTTAACCCGGGGACAGGGGGGCGGCTACACCTTC
TRBJ1-2	NA	NA	TRBV28	CASSPSWMGGYTF	TGTGCCAGCAGTCCCTCATGGATGGGGGGCTACACCTTC
TRBJ2-1	NA	NA	TRBV11-3	CASSLDLSSVNEQFF	TGTGCCAGCAGCTTAGATCTGTCTAGCGTCAATGAGCAGTTCTTC
TRBJ2-1	NA	few	TRBV4-3	CASSQEGGKNNEQFF	TGCGCCAGCAGCCAAGAAGGAGGGAAAAACAATGAGCAGTTCTTC
TRBJ1-6	NA	NA	TRBV9	CASSVGGGNNSPLHF	TGTGCCAGCAGCGTAGGAGGGGGTAATAATTCACCCCTCCACTTT
TRBJ1-5	NA	NA	TRBV12-3/TRBV12-4	CASSLNSNQPQHF	TGTGCCAGCAGTTTAAATAGCAATCAGCCCCAGCATTTT
TRBJ2-2	TRBD2	NA	TRBV5-1	CASSVSGTKELNTGELFF	TGCGCCAGCAGCGTATCCGGGACTAAGGAACTAAACACCGGGGAGCTGTTTTTT
TRBJ2-3	TRBD2	NA	TRBV2	CASSERLAGTSDTQYF	TGTGCCAGCAGTGAACGACTAGCGGGGACATCAGATACGCAGTATTTT
TRBJ2-3	TRBD2	many	TRBV23-1	CASSQSTSGRDTQYF	TGCGCCAGCAGTCAATCGACTAGCGGTCGAGATACGCAGTATTTT
TRBJ1-6	NA	NA	TRBV11-2	CASSLNRDSPLHF	TGTGCCAGCAGCTTAAACAGGGATTCACCCCTCCACTTT
TRBJ2-1	TRBD1	NA	TRBV7-9	CASSLEDRGEQFF	TGTGCCAGCAGCTTAGAAGACAGGGGTGAGCAGTTCTTC
TRBJ2-3	TRBD1	NA	TRBV2	CASSVDRGSTDTQYF	TGTGCCAGCAGTGTAGACAGGGGGTCCACAGATACGCAGTATTTT
TRBJ2-7	TRBD2	NA	TRBV3-1/TRBV3-2	CASRLGTSGYEQYF	TGTGCCAGCAGGCTCGGGACTAGCGGCTACGAGCAGTACTTC
TRBJ2-3	NA	NA	TRBV4-1	CASSLSSGTTDTQYF	TGCGCCAGCAGCCTGAGCTCGGGGACCACAGATACGCAGTATTTT
TRBJ2-3	TRBD2	NA	TRBV12-3/TRBV12-4	CASSLAGVDTQYF	TGTGCCAGCAGCCTAGCGGGAGTAGATACGCAGTATTTT
TRBJ1-4	NA	NA	TRBV15	CATSRDGEGGNEKLFF	TGTGCCACCAGCAGAGATGGAGAAGGAGGAAATGAAAAACTGTTTTTT
TRBJ2-7	TRBD1	NA	TRBV5-1	CASSLNPTGSYEQYF	TGCGCCAGCAGCTTGAACCCGACAGGGTCCTACGAGCAGTACTTC
TRBJ2-1	NA	NA	TRBV5-6	CASSSFRDDQNEQFF	TGTGCCAGCAGCTCTTTCCGGGACGACCAAAATGAGCAGTTCTTC
TRBJ1-6	NA	NA	TRBV4-3	CASNTGGANSPLHF	TGCGCCAGCAATACAGGCGGGGCCAATTCACCCCTCCACTTT
TRBJ2-2	NA	few	TRBV2	CASSGTGMAGELFF	TGTGCCAGCAGTGGTACAGGGATGGCCGGGGAGCTGTTTTTT
TRBJ1-5	NA	NA	TRBV29-1	CSVKVRNQPQHF	TGCAGCGTTAAAGTACGGAATCAGCCCCAGCATTTT
TRBJ1-5	NA	NA	TRBV7-8	CASSLRAGPQHF	TGTGCCAGCAGCTTAAGGGCTGGGCCCCAGCATTTT
TRBJ2-5	TRBD2	NA	TRBV3-1/TRBV3-2	CASSQGSAGVQETQYF	TGTGCCAGCAGCCAAGGGTCGGCGGGGGTCCAAGAGACCCAGTACTTC
TRBJ1-5	NA	NA	TRBV28	CASSSLGGTQPQHF	TGTGCCAGCAGTTCGTTAGGGGGAACTCAGCCCCAGCATTTT
TRBJ2-7	TRBD1	NA	TRBV15	CATSRDLPGGYEQYF	TGTGCCACCAGCAGAGATTTGCCAGGGGGCTACGAGCAGTACTTC
TRBJ1-2	NA	once	TRBV28	CASRGPLVNYGYTF	TGTGCCAGCAGGGGACCCCTAGTTAACTATGGCTACACCTTC
TRBJ2-6	NA	once	TRBV13	CASSPTGSGANVLTF	TGTGCCAGCAGCCCCACAGGGTCTGGGGCCAACGTCCTGACTTTC
TRBJ2-7	NA	NA	TRBV6-2/TRBV6-3	CASSRAGNYEQYF	TGTGCCAGCAGCAGGGCAGGGAACTACGAGCAGTACTTC
TRBJ1-1	NA	NA	TRBV5-1	CASSSLMGGTEAFF	TGCGCCAGCAGCTCCCTAATGGGGGGTACTGAAGCTTTCTTT
TRBJ1-5	NA	NA	TRBV7-6	CASSLGGASYQPQHF	TGTGCCAGCAGCTTAGGAGGGGCGTCATATCAGCCCCAGCATTTT
TRBJ1-5	NA	NA	TRBV7-2	CASSRVSGSNQPQHF	TGTGCCAGCAGCCGCGTTAGCGGTAGCAATCAGCCCCAGCATTTT
TRBJ2-1	NA	NA	TRBV14	CASSQVDRFYNEQFF	TGTGCCAGCAGCCAAGTAGACAGATTCTACAATGAGCAGTTCTTC
TRBJ1-4	TRBD1	NA	TRBV11-2	CASSQGQGAKWEKLFF	TGTGCCAGCAGCCAGGGACAGGGGGCAAAGTGGGAAAAACTGTTTTTT
TRBJ1-2	NA	once	TRBV30	CAWGEPRTHYGYTF	TGTGCCTGGGGCGAACCAAGAACCCACTATGGCTACACCTTC
TRBJ1-1	NA	NA	TRBV29-1	CSVAQSPDTEAFF	TGCAGCGTTGCCCAGAGCCCGGACACTGAAGCTTTCTTT
TRBJ2-2	TRBD1	NA	TRBV6-5	CASRGGTGTGELFF	TGTGCCAGCAGGGGAGGGACAGGGACCGGGGAGCTGTTTTTT